These 25 T cell receptor beta chains came from one sample sequenced in a study of blood T cells in healthy people across ages. A J-beta primer mix and a sample-barcoded 5' primer were used in a second PCR of about 7 to 12 cycles. A single record per CDR3 protein comes from TCRdb applying MiXCR to the 5' RACE reads. The profile shows around 1,500,000 distinct CDR3 sequences, around 39% of them singletons. The sample comprised blood. These TCRs come from a young woman in good health.

This chain uses TRBV12-5 with TRBJ1-5; D not certain. The CDR3 sequence is 13 residues long. Per the germline V gene, CDR1 is LGHNT and CDR2 is FRNRAP. Deletions cut 6 bases from V and 5 bases from J, with 11 bases between. The CDR3 nucleotides read TGTGCTAGTGGCTTCCATCTTGATCAGCCCCAGCATTTT. Translation: CASGFHLDQPQHF.

The chain joins TRBV3-1 to TRBJ2-2; D perhaps matches TRBD2 (6 bases). This CDR3 contains 16 residues. CDR1 and CDR2 from the germline V gene are LGHDT and YNNKEL (reference sequence). The V end was cut by 3 bases, the J end by 1 base, with 12 bases between. CDR3 bases: TGTGCCAGCAGCCACAGACCCGGGGGGAACACCGGGGAGCTGTTTTTT. Its protein product is CASSHRPGGNTGELFF.

This clonotype has only a few counts. This chain links TRBV6-2 or TRBV6-3 with TRBJ2-7; the D gene is possibly TRBD1 (6 bases). This CDR3 contains 14 residues. V lost 7 bases to trimming and J lost 0 bases, with 13 bases between them. Germline CDR1 is MNHEY and CDR2 is SVGEGT. The DNA of the CDR3 is TGTGCCAGCACCCGGGACACGGCCTCCTACGAGCAGTACTTC. Protein sequence: CASTRDTASYEQYF.

The chain employs TRBV7-2 and TRBJ1-6, with 9 bases that match TRBD1. The V segment lost 0 bases and the J segment 9 bases; nucleotides outside the gene matches: 3. Germline CDR1 reads SGHTA; CDR2 reads FQGNSA. This CDR3 spans 15 amino acids. CDR3 bases: TGTGCCAGCAGCTTAGCACAGGGGGCGCGTTCACCCCTCCACTTT. The encoded protein is CASSLAQGARSPLHF.

The genes are TRBV3-1 and TRBJ2-4; 7 bases are shared with TRBD1. The J call may be wrong; the DNA end is better matched by TRBJ2-7. The germline V gene encodes CDR1 LGHDT and CDR2 YNNKEL (reference sequence). CDR3 length: 16 amino acids. For the CDR3, the DNA is TGTGCCAGCAGGGGGACAGCAGAACCATCCTCCTACGAGCAGTACTTC. Protein sequence: CASRGTAEPSSYEQYF.

The chain has TRBV20-1 and TRBJ2-5, with D maybe TRBD1 (6 bases). Trimming stripped 6 bases from V and 5 bases from J, with 13 bases between. Germline loops: CDR1 DFQATT, CDR2 SNEGSKA (reference sequence). CDR3 size: 12 residues. In DNA, the CDR3 is TGCAGTGCATCTAGGGACATCGAGACCCAGTACTTC. Translating it yields CSASRDIETQYF.

This chain uses TRBV18 with TRBJ1-2; D possibly corresponds to TRBD1 (5 bases). V was pared by 3 bases and J by 8 bases, with 16 bases between. Germline assignment: CDR1 KGHSH and CDR2 LQKENI. The CDR3 consists of 14 residues. For the CDR3, the DNA is TGTGCCAGCTCACCGGGACGTGAGCCAGAAGGCTACACCTTC. Protein product: CASSPGREPEGYTF.

This chain connects TRBV6-1 to TRBJ2-3, with a possible D match to TRBD2 (5 bases). Trimming shortened V by 5 bases and J by 2 bases, and 14 bases separated the two germline ends. The CDR3 sequence is 15 residues long. The germline V gene encodes CDR1 MNHNS and CDR2 SASEGT. The CDR3 region has the DNA TGTGCCAGCAGTTCGGGGTCGTACCCCACAGATACGCAGTATTTT. Its protein is CASSSGSYPTDTQYF.

V is TRBV7-2 and J is TRBJ2-2; D remains unclear. The CDR3 loop spans 14 amino acids. V was shortened by 5 bases and J by 4 bases, with 11 bases between the two germline ends. Looked up from germline, CDR1 is SGHTA and CDR2 is FQGNSA. The DNA for the CDR3 is TGTGCCAGCAGCCTCACCATAAGCACCGGGGAGCTGTTTTTT. It translates to CASSLTISTGELFF. The complete variable domain, with remaining parts taken from reference TRBV7-2 and TRBJ2-2, reads GAGVSQSPSNKVTEKGKDVELRCDPISGHTALYWYRQSLGQGLEFLIYFQGNSAPDKSGLPSDRFSAERTGGSVSTLTIQRTQQEDSAVYLCASSLTISTGELFFGEGSRLTVL.

This clonotype came up a few times. The V call is TRBV29-1, the J call TRBJ1-5; a possible D gene is TRBD1 (5 bases). This CDR3 spans 13 amino acids. V lost 4 bases, J lost 4 bases, and 11 bases lay in between. Germline-derived CDR1 and CDR2 are SQVTM and ANQGSEA. The CDR3 region has the DNA TGCAGCGTTGCACCGGGACTAAATCAGCCCCAGCATTTT. It yields the protein CSVAPGLNQPQHF.

The chain carries TRBV2 and TRBJ1-6; maybe TRBD1 (5 bases). CDR3 length: 15 amino acids. Germline assignment: CDR1 SNHLY and CDR2 FYNNEI. V was clipped by 3 bases and J by 7 bases, with 13 bases between them. The chain's CDR3 is CASSERRGENSPLHF. The CDR3 coding sequence is TGTGCCAGCAGTGAGAGAAGGGGTGAAAATTCACCCCTCCACTTT.

The CDR3 bases are TGCAGCGCCGGGACTAGCTCTAACGAGCAGTACTTC. Translation gives CSAGTSSNEQYF. The rearrangement joins TRBV29-1 to TRBJ2-7, with 9 bases aligning to TRBD2. This CDR3 region has 12 residues. CDR1 is SQVTM and CDR2 is ANQGSEA in the germline V gene. J was trimmed by 5 bases and V by 7 bases; bases with no gene match: 6.

This clonotype was seen at least ten times. V is TRBV4-1 and J is TRBJ2-5; D is unresolved. CDR1 and CDR2 from the germline V gene are MGHRA and YSYEKL. The V end lost 2 bases, the J end lost 0 bases, and 4 bases lay between the germline ends. The CDR3 loop spans 13 amino acids. The CDR3 protein is CASSQLYQETQYF. The DNA for the CDR3 is TGCGCCAGCAGCCAATTGTACCAAGAGACCCAGTACTTC.

This clonotype was counted between two and nine times. The chain uses TRBV27 and TRBJ1-1; 7 nucleotides align to TRBD1. There are 14 residues in the CDR3. The germline gives CDR1 MNHEY, CDR2 SMNVEV (reference sequence). The junction had 10 bases not matched to a gene; V was cut back by 8 bases and J by 4 bases. CDR3 in amino acids: CASSERTGVTEAFF. The CDR3 DNA reads as TGTGCCAGCTCTGAAAGGACAGGAGTCACTGAAGCTTTCTTT.

This clonotype appeared a few times. V and J are TRBV6-6 and TRBJ1-2; tentatively, D is TRBD1 (6 bases). The CDR3 runs 16 residues. The germline V gene encodes CDR1 MNHNY and CDR2 SVGAGI (reference sequence). V shed 6 bases and J shed 6 bases, with 23 bases lying between them. The CDR3 region is CASSIPITGSTNGYTF. The CDR3 bases are TGTGCCAGCAGCATACCCATTACAGGGTCAACCAATGGCTACACCTTC.

The chain carries TRBV7-9 and TRBJ1-1; D is perhaps TRBD1 (6 bases). This CDR3 spans 13 amino acids. Germline CDR1 and CDR2: SEHNR and FQNEAQ (reference sequence). Trimming removed 6 bases from V and 1 base from J, with 9 bases in between. CDR3 loop: CASREQGNTEAFF. The CDR3 DNA is TGTGCCAGCAGGGAACAGGGGAACACTGAAGCTTTCTTT.

The rearrangement links TRBV18 to TRBJ1-6; D perhaps matches TRBD1 (6 bases). Germline V CDR1 and CDR2: KGHSH, LQKENI. V was shortened by 3 bases and J by 5 bases, with 11 bases between the two germline ends. The CDR3 covers 15 residues. The CDR3 here is CASSPAGHDNSPLHF. The CDR3 DNA follows: TGTGCCAGCTCACCCGCGGGACACGATAATTCACCCCTCCACTTT.

The chain uses TRBV5-1 and TRBJ2-7, with 10 nucleotides matching TRBD1. V lost 4 bases, J lost 4 bases, and 11 bases stayed unmatched. This CDR3 has 16 amino acids. CDR1 is SGHRS, CDR2 YFSETQ, per germline. The CDR3 DNA reads TGCGCCAGCAGCCTGGGACCGGGACAGGGGATATACGAGCAGTACTTC. The encoded protein is CASSLGPGQGIYEQYF.

The rearrangement links TRBV4-2 to TRBJ2-4; 7 bases align to TRBD2. The V and J ends lost 0 bases and 6 bases, in that order; junction bases with no gene match: 5. Germline V gene lookup returns CDR1 LGHNA and CDR2 YNFKEQ. This CDR3 region has 15 residues. The CDR3 loop is CASSQDKGTTNIQYF. CDR3 bases: TGTGCCAGCAGCCAAGATAAAGGGACTACAAACATTCAGTACTTC.

The chain carries TRBV5-1 and TRBJ2-3; D is perhaps TRBD2 (5 bases). V dropped 4 bases and J dropped 5 bases, with 17 bases sitting between them. This CDR3 spans 15 amino acids. Per germline, CDR1 SGHRS and CDR2 YFSETQ. CDR3 residues: CASSQKETSQDTQYF. CDR3 nucleotides: TGCGCCAGCAGCCAAAAGGAAACTAGTCAAGATACGCAGTATTTT.

The chain uses TRBV24-1 and TRBJ2-3; a weak D match, TRBD2 (5 bases). The length of the CDR3 is 13 residues. Germline CDR1 is KGHDR and CDR2 is SFDVKD. Trimming pared 3 bases from V and 6 bases from J, leaving 9 bases between. The CDR3 region has the DNA TGTGCCACCAGTGATCCCGGGATGGATACGCAGTATTTT. This codes for CATSDPGMDTQYF.

This chain joins TRBV9 and TRBJ2-5, with 10 bases lining up with TRBD2. V shed 2 bases, J shed 11 bases, and the junction held 12 bases outside the gene matches. The CDR3 has 15 amino acids. Germline assignment: CDR1 SGDLS and CDR2 YYNGEE. The CDR3 DNA sequence: TGTGCCAGCAGCGTTGGACTAGCGGACGGCAATGAGCAGTACTTC. Translating it yields CASSVGLADGNEQYF.

The J gene is TRBJ2-1, the V gene TRBV28; 7 bases align to TRBD2. J was trimmed by 4 bases and V by 8 bases; bases with no gene match: 11. CDR1 and CDR2 from the germline V gene are MDHEN and SYDVKM. The CDR3 runs to 15 residues. The CDR3 DNA is TGTGCCAGCTCTTCCGGCGGGAGCGGGTACAATGAGCAGTTCTTC. It codes for CASSSGGSGYNEQFF.

The gene calls are TRBV29-1 and TRBJ2-7; TRBD1 aligns across 7 bases. Germline V CDR1 and CDR2: SQVTM, ANQGSEA. The J segment lost 3 bases and the V segment lost 6 bases, leaving 20 bases of the junction unmatched. The CDR3 consists of 17 residues. The CDR3 protein is CSVDGVPGGKQNYEQYF. CDR3 DNA sequence: TGCAGCGTAGACGGAGTGCCAGGGGGTAAACAAAACTACGAGCAGTACTTC.

This chain links TRBV19 with TRBJ1-2, with D perhaps TRBD1 (6 bases). Germline lookup yields CDR1 LNHDA and CDR2 SQIVND (reference sequence). This CDR3 is 13 amino acids long. The ends were cut back, 3 bases at V and 2 bases at J, with 7 bases in the middle. The CDR3, as DNA: TGTGCCAGTAGTATCGACAGGAACTATGGCTACACCTTC. Its protein product is CASSIDRNYGYTF.